The clone carrying this T cell receptor beta chain has ten or more counts. The data belong to a study of human T cells and chemical hapten exposure. About the research overall: Enrolled patients were predominantly female and had alopecia areata, totalis or universalis.

Germline V gene sequence: CDR1 DFQATT, CDR2 SNEGSKA (reference sequence). The CDR3 loop spans 14 amino acids. With 6 bases clipped from V and 0 bases from J, the junction kept 7 bases outside the gene matches. Regarding time point: pre-sensitization, week 0. The treatment was: therapeutic diphenylcyclopropenone sensitization with weekly scalp DPC. Total RNA extraction was carried out from unfractionated whole blood. TCRdb fed the RACE reads into MiXCR, producing one record per CDR3 protein. The profile shows some 330,000 distinct CDR3 sequences, about 5.4% of them singletons. The V and J genes are TRBV20-1 and TRBJ1-2; 7 nucleotides line up with TRBD1. This sequence was found in a woman aged 18-29 years with alopecia areata. Some clones in this sample may be carry-over from other donors' samples. The sample was whole blood, taken in connection with sensitization to the hapten diphenylcyclopropenone (DPC). The CDR3 sequence is CSAPRQGANYGYTF. CDR3 DNA: TGCAGTGCCCCCAGACAGGGAGCTAACTATGGCTACACCTTC.